The 15 T cell receptor beta chains below all came from one sample that was sequenced in a study of high-grade serous ovarian cancer treatment subgroups. Tumor samples were obtained before definitive surgery or chemotherapy. Sequencing was performed with immunoSEQ multiplex PCR; in TCRdb, only in-frame clones are kept and a portion is missing. The repertoire holds nearly 7,000 clones, about 79% seen once, with less than 6% in the top ten. The sample taken for sequencing was tumor tissue. The receptors here all came from a human donor with high-grade serous ovarian cancer.

This clone has just a few counts. CDR3 bases: TGTGCCAGCAGTGAAGACAATCAGCCCCAGCATTTT. Protein sequence: CASSEDNQPQHF. The rearrangement links TRBV6-1 to TRBJ1-5; D gene uncertain. The ends were cut back, 1 base at V and 3 bases at J, with 1 base in the middle. The length of the CDR3 is 12 residues. Looked up from germline, CDR1 is MNHNS and CDR2 is SASEGT.

The chain is built from TRBV27 and TRBJ2-1; TRBD2 aligns across 9 bases. This CDR3 contains 16 residues. Per the germline V gene, CDR1 is MNHEY and CDR2 is SMNVEV (reference sequence). Trimming at V came to 7 bases and at J to 3 bases, leaving 10 bases not matched to a gene. CDR3 in DNA: TGTGCCAGCAAAGGAAGGGGACTAGCCCGCTACAATGAGCAGTTCTTC. Translation: CASKGRGLARYNEQFF.

The J gene is TRBJ2-1, the V gene TRBV18; 11 nucleotides align to TRBD2. V shed 3 bases and J 9 bases; nucleotides not matched to a gene: 4. This CDR3 contains 14 residues. Germline lookup yields CDR1 KGHSH and CDR2 LQKENI. The CDR3 DNA follows: TGTGCCAGCTCACCGACTAGCGGGGATAGTGAGCAGTTCTTC. It yields the protein CASSPTSGDSEQFF.

J is TRBJ1-6 and V is TRBV5-1; the D gene is possibly TRBD1 (5 bases). From germline, CDR1 is SGHRS and CDR2 YFSETQ. The V gene lost 4 bases and the J gene lost 10 bases, with 24 bases spanning the gap. The CDR3 length is 17 residues. The CDR3 nucleotides are TGCGCCAGCAGCCTTGGGGTTTGGGCAATCGGACAATCACCCCTCCACTTT. Protein sequence: CASSLGVWAIGQSPLHF.

V gene TRBV4-1 combines with J gene TRBJ2-7, with 7 bases aligning to TRBD1. Germline loops: CDR1 MGHRA, CDR2 YSYEKL. The V and J ends lost 1 base and 2 bases, in that order; junction bases with no gene match: 5. This CDR3 spans 15 amino acids. The DNA for the CDR3 is TGCGCCAGCAGCCAAGTGGGGACAGTACCCTACGAGCAGTACTTC. This codes for CASSQVGTVPYEQYF.

The rearrangement links TRBV5-5 to TRBJ2-5; 9 nucleotides align to TRBD2. In germline, CDR1 is SGHKS, CDR2 YYEKEE (reference sequence). This CDR3 contains 14 residues. J was trimmed by 5 bases and V by 2 bases; bases with no gene match: 4. The CDR3 nucleotides read TGTGCCAGCAGCTTTCTGGCGGGGGGGGAGACCCAGTACTTC. Its translation is CASSFLAGGETQYF.

The chain links TRBV7-2 to TRBJ1-2; D is perhaps TRBD1 (5 bases). Trimming stripped 5 bases from V and 3 bases from J, with 13 bases between. The germline V gene has CDR1 SGHTA and CDR2 FQGNSA. This CDR3 is built from 14 residues. CDR3 sequence (DNA): TGTGCCAGCAGCCCCATCCGGGGGGACTATGGCTACACCTTC. Protein: CASSPIRGDYGYTF.

The count of this clone is one. V gene TRBV5-1 combines with J gene TRBJ1-2; D gene unclear. CDR1 is SGHRS and CDR2 is YFSETQ in the germline V gene. Trimming removed 5 bases at V and 4 bases at J, with 12 bases between. The CDR3 consists of 13 residues. Written as DNA, the CDR3 is TGCGCCAGCAGTCGGACGGCAGTCTATGGCTACACCTTC. It yields the protein CASSRTAVYGYTF.

V usage is TRBV27 and J usage is TRBJ1-1; D remains unclear. Trimming removed 2 bases at V and 1 base at J, with 14 bases between. The germline gives CDR1 MNHEY, CDR2 SMNVEV (reference sequence). This CDR3 spans 16 amino acids. The CDR3 region is CASSLAGPKGNTEAFF. CDR3 bases: TGTGCCAGCAGTTTAGCGGGCCCCAAGGGGAACACTGAAGCTTTCTTT.

The rearrangement links TRBV9 to TRBJ2-4; 9 nucleotides align to TRBD1. CDR1 is SGDLS and CDR2 is YYNGEE in the germline V gene. CDR3 length equals 14 residues. V lost 3 bases, J lost 8 bases, and 6 bases stayed unmatched. The chain's CDR3 is CASSAGQGWDIQYF. CDR3 coding DNA: TGTGCCAGCAGCGCGGGACAGGGCTGGGACATTCAGTACTTC.

This clone was counted a few times. This chain connects TRBV28 to TRBJ1-1; no clear D gene. Germline loops: CDR1 MDHEN, CDR2 SYDVKM. This CDR3 comprises 11 residues. The V end lost 6 bases, the J end lost 1 base, and 3 bases lay between the germline ends. CDR3 amino acids: CASSRNTEAFF. CDR3 DNA: TGTGCCAGCAGCCGGAACACTGAAGCTTTCTTT.

The rearrangement uses TRBV9 and TRBJ2-2; maybe TRBD1 (5 bases). Per germline, CDR1 SGDLS and CDR2 YYNGEE. The CDR3 covers 17 residues. Deletions cut 4 bases from V and 4 bases from J, with 20 bases between. The CDR3 DNA reads TGTGCCAGCAGCCTCCAGCCCGACAGCTACCTCACCGGGGAGCTGTTTTTT. It yields the protein CASSLQPDSYLTGELFF.

The chain employs TRBV5-1 and TRBJ1-4; D may be TRBD1 (6 bases). Germline CDR1 and CDR2: SGHRS and YFSETQ. Trimming left V 3 bases short and J 2 bases short, with 11 bases between. This CDR3 has 15 residues. The CDR3 loop is CASSSRGQTNEKLFF. The CDR3 DNA is TGCGCCAGCAGCTCAAGAGGACAGACTAATGAAAAACTGTTTTTT.

This rearrangement joins TRBV29-1 to TRBJ2-5; D tentatively reads TRBD1 or TRBD2 (6 bases each). Between the trimmed V and J ends, which lost 5 bases and 5 bases, there was a span of 21 bases. The CDR3 consists of 15 residues. Germline V lookup: CDR1 SQVTM, CDR2 ANQGSEA. The CDR3 DNA sequence: TGCAGCGTTTGGCCCCCCGGTGGGGGGCGGGAGACCCAGTACTTC. This encodes CSVWPPGGGRETQYF.

This chain links TRBV6-1 with TRBJ1-3; tentative D call: TRBD1 (6 bases). Looked up from germline, CDR1 is MNHNS and CDR2 is SASEGT. Trimming removed 1 base from V and 3 bases from J, with 13 bases in between. This CDR3 contains 16 residues. This CDR3 is CASSEDGTRGGNTIYF. The CDR3 region has the DNA TGTGCCAGCAGTGAAGATGGGACAAGGGGTGGAAACACCATATATTTT.